This record covers a single TCR beta chain. This clone was counted a few times. Its antigen is unknown. Per-nucleotide qualities are absent, and no much larger clonotype sits a single base away. The data are from a study of vaccination effects on CD4 cells after COVID-19 (dated by TCRdb to between 2021 and 2024). Study-wide context: Post-vaccine samples across the study were collected a median of 72 days after the second dose, with a range of 14 to 241. SARS-CoV-2 spike-specific CD4+ TCR repertoires were compared before and after mRNA vaccination in COVID-19 convalescent patients and in infection-naive vaccine recipients. A total of around eleven COVID-19 convalescent patients and several SARS-CoV-2-naive healthy vaccine recipients were included in the full study. The Oncomine TCR Beta short-read assay on an Illumina iSeq 100 was used to sequence cultures from other donors in the study. Beyond this particular receptor, the publication reports: At late post-vaccination timepoints, both infection-induced and vaccine-induced clones showed marked clonal contraction, consistent with waning T cell responses. Among healthy vaccine recipients, nearly all vaccine-induced clones were SARS-CoV-2 mono-reactive, and just 1 of 255 was cross-reactive with common cold coronaviruses. The study was limited by a small number of convalescent patients and lacked early post-infection timepoints.

The library relied on the immunoSEQ multiplex PCR assay. DNA from the cultured and isolated CD4+ T cells underwent TCR beta CDR3 sequencing. In the paper's pipeline: Non-productive TCR sequences were removed and reads were trimmed to the CDR3 region, keeping CDR3s of at least 7 amino acids. Antigen-specific clonotypes were identified using the MANAFEST web app by comparison of expansion in peptide wells against reference cultures. To be called positive, a clone needed expansion at FDR<0.05 compared with the reference and with all other wells, an odds ratio greater than 5, and a frequency greater than 0.1% in two replicate wells. Clonotypes significantly expanded in SARS-CoV-2 spike wells and in at least one common cold coronavirus spike condition were defined as cross-reactive. CDR3 similarity was assessed by Levenshtein distance using the stringdist R package, and unrooted trees were constructed with ape in R 3.6.1. TCRdb mirrors the immuneACCESS table, restricted to in-frame sequences. Some clones are absent from its copies; in checked studies, under half trace to an unresolved V gene, and the reason for the others is unknown. That table is the source of V, J and clone size, and D and trimming were worked out from the DNA. The sample includes 25,000 to 30,000 clones, with almost 75% observed a single time. The biggest ten clones account for approximately 15% of the sample.

In the ViraFEST assay, PBMC were stimulated with viral peptide pools, and TCR sequencing was then used to find antigen-specific CD4+ T cell clonotypes based on their expansion. After around 11 days of culture, CD4+ T cells were isolated with the EasySep CD4+ T cell isolation kit. Participants received two doses of either the BNT162b2 or the mRNA-1273 mRNA SARS-CoV-2 vaccine. None of the healthy vaccine recipients had a prior SARS-CoV-2 infection, which was confirmed by nucleocapsid antibody tests that came back negative both before and after vaccination. Some 2.2 million PBMC per well were cultured in IMDM with 5% human AB serum, 10 IU/ml IL-2 and gentamicin, plus 10 ug/ml peptides. On days 3 and 7, half of the culture medium was replaced with fresh IL-2-containing medium. Unless noted otherwise, every peptide stimulation condition was grown in triplicate wells. PBMC were separated from whole blood using Ficoll-Paque Plus gradient centrifugation and were then either cryopreserved at -140C or used fresh. The spike proteins of SARS-CoV-2 and of the common cold coronaviruses HCoV-NL63, HCoV-OC43 and HCoV-229E were spanned by overlapping peptide pools. Genomic DNA was extracted from cultured CD4+ T cells with the QIAamp micro DNA kit.

The CDR3 covers 12 residues, taking in both the cysteine and the phenylalanine. Only the CDR3 portion is preserved as DNA: 36 bases, with reading frame beginning at the first base. As encoded in the germline V gene (reference sequence), CDR1 is SGHNT while CDR2 is YYREEE. V is pared back by 3 bases and J by 2 bases, with 4 bases lying between the germline termini. Sequences were derived from CD4+ T cells from PBMCs cultured with HCoV-229E spike peptides, sampled after COVID-19 vaccination. Reading the label with the study, this specimen's cell subset or site is: HCoV-229E spike overlapping peptide pool stimulation. The V gene is TRBV5-4 and the J gene is TRBJ2-3; the D gene remains uncertain. The receptor comes from a human donor who received a COVID-19 vaccine. The nucleotide sequence reads as follows: TGTGCCAGCAGCTCACACACAGATACGCAGTATTTT. Protein translation: CASSSHTDTQYF.